A single sample is the source of the 6 T cell receptor beta chains below, sequenced in a study of patients and donors after allogeneic stem cell transplantation. TCRdb reanalysed the RT-PCR reads using MiXCR and keeps one entry per CDR3 protein. In the table there are some 960,000 distinct CDR3 sequences, roughly 17% of which are singletons. The sample comprised blood, either unsorted or a sorted T cell fraction (not recorded which). These TCRs come from a human donor who was either an allogeneic HSCT recipient or a stem cell or donor lymphocyte infusion donor (not recorded which). It is not recorded whose cells these are; they may come from a transplant donor.

CDR3 sequence: CASSHLLGSYGYTF. CDR3 in DNA: TGTGCCAGCAGTCACCTTCTCGGGAGTTATGGCTACACCTTC. This chain uses TRBV7-9 with TRBJ1-2; D ambiguous. Trimming took off 6 bases at V and 5 bases at J, with 16 bases between the two ends. CDR3 size: 14 residues. Germline CDR1 SEHNR, CDR2 FQNEAQ (reference sequence).

In this sample, this clonotype turned up a few times. The chain links TRBV5-1 to TRBJ2-3, with TRBD2 matching 8 bases. Per germline, CDR1 SGHRS and CDR2 YFSETQ. V shed 6 bases and J 6 bases; nucleotides not matched to a gene: 12. The CDR3 is made up of 15 amino acids. CDR3 DNA sequence: TGCGCCAGCACCCCGAAGGCTAGCGGGCCCGATACGCAGTATTTT. Its protein product is CASTPKASGPDTQYF.

The chain uses TRBV5-1 and TRBJ1-6; 11 positions match TRBD1. The CDR3 is 16 amino acids. Trimming removed 0 bases from V and 6 bases from J; junction bases left unmatched: 2. Looked up from germline, CDR1 is SGHRS and CDR2 is YFSETQ. The CDR3 region is CASSLGGTGGNSPLHF. In DNA form, the CDR3 reads TGCGCCAGCAGCTTGGGTGGGACAGGGGGTAATTCACCCCTCCACTTT. The variable domain in full, with the rest retrieved from reference TRBV5-1 and TRBJ1-6, is KAGVTQTPRYLIKTRGQQVTLSCSPISGHRSVSWYQQTPGQGLQFLFEYFSETQRNKGNFPGRFSGRQFSNSRSEMNVSTLELGDSALYLCASSLGGTGGNSPLHFGNGTRLTVT.

The chain uses TRBV12-3 or TRBV12-4 and TRBJ2-2, with TRBD1 matching over 8 bases. The CDR3 has 17 residues. V dropped 7 bases and J dropped 1; count of bases not matched to a gene: 11. The CDR3 DNA sequence: TGTGCCAGCACCCATCGTCGGACAGGGAAGAACACCGGGGAGCTGTTTTTT. Translating it yields CASTHRRTGKNTGELFF.

The rearrangement joins TRBV9 to TRBJ2-3, with a tentative D call TRBD2 (5 bases). The CDR3 spans 15 residues. The germline V gene has CDR1 SGDLS and CDR2 YYNGEE. V was shortened by 0 bases and J by 4 bases, with 12 bases between the two germline ends. CDR3 sequence: CASSVATRRSDTQYF. The CDR3 bases are TGTGCCAGCAGCGTAGCTACGAGGAGGTCAGATACGCAGTATTTT.

The sample holds a few counts of this clonotype. The chain links TRBV6-5 to TRBJ1-2; 9 nucleotides match TRBD1. Per germline, CDR1 MNHEY and CDR2 SVGAGI. The CDR3 is 17 amino acids. J was trimmed by 4 bases and V by 0 bases; bases with no gene match: 9. Here the CDR3 DNA reads TGTGCCAGCAGTTACTCGAGTGACAGGGGGAGTAGCTATGGCTACACCTTC. This sequence encodes CASSYSSDRGSSYGYTF.